This T cell receptor (beta chain) was documented in a study of blood T cell repertoires in COVID-19. Study-wide background: Researchers got acute and convalescent COVID-19 samples from the United States, Italy and Spain.

The CDR3 consists of 14 residues. The junction had 7 bases not matched to a gene; V was cut back by 6 bases and J by 2 bases. Germline V CDR1 and CDR2: KGHSH, LQKENI. Measured with immunoSEQ multiplex PCR; TCRdb has only the in-frame clones, and not every one. The data contain 300,000 to 450,000 clones, around 87% of them singletons. Sequencing was done on a sample of PBMCs or T cells enriched from blood (not recorded which). This clonotype was obtained from a man aged 18 to 30 who had recovered from COVID-19. V gene TRBV18 combines with J gene TRBJ2-7; TRBD1 matches 7 bases. The CDR3 loop reads CASSQGQVPYEQYF. Here the CDR3 DNA reads TGTGCCAGCTCCCAAGGACAGGTTCCCTACGAGCAGTACTTC.